This T cell receptor (beta chain) was obtained from a study of T-cell reconstitution after alpha-beta-depleted transplantation in children. The CDR3 is 14 residues long. Germline V CDR1 and CDR2: MNHNS, SASEGT. Trimming stripped 6 bases from V and 6 bases from J, with 14 bases between. Findings of the study overall: When one year had passed after transplant, most T-cell counts and diversity came from newly produced T cells.

This sample's TCRbeta library carried unique molecular identifier barcodes. TCRdb used MiXCR to reprocess the PCR reads, holding one entry per CDR3 protein. Altogether about 600,000 distinct CDR3 sequences are present, roughly 23% being singletons, with the ten largest covering less than 15%. With respect to this clonotype: Its antigen is unidentified.

This material consisted of PBMCs, mostly from graft donor cells, taken 360 days after TCRalphabeta/CD19-depleted stem cell transplant. This sequence originates from a boy younger than two who had a stem cell transplant for acute myeloid leukemia, so the T cells may come from the graft donor. The chain recombines TRBV6-1 with TRBJ2-2, with D possibly TRBD2 on 6 matching bases. CDR3 sequence reads: CASSAGWRAGELFF. The CDR3 DNA reads TGTGCCAGCAGCGCAGGGTGGAGGGCCGGGGAGCTGTTTTTT.